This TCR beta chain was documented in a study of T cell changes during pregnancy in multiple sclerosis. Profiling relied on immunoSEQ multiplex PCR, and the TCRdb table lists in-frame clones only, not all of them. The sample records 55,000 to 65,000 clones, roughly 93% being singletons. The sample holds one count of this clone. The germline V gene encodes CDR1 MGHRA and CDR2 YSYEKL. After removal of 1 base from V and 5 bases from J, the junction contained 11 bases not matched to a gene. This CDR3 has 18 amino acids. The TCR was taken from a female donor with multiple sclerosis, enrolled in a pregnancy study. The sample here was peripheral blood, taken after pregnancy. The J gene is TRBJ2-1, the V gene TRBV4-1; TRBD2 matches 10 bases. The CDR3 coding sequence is TGCGCCAGCAGCCAAGGATTCGTACTAGCGGGAAGAGACAATGAGCAGTTCTTC. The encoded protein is CASSQGFVLAGRDNEQFF.